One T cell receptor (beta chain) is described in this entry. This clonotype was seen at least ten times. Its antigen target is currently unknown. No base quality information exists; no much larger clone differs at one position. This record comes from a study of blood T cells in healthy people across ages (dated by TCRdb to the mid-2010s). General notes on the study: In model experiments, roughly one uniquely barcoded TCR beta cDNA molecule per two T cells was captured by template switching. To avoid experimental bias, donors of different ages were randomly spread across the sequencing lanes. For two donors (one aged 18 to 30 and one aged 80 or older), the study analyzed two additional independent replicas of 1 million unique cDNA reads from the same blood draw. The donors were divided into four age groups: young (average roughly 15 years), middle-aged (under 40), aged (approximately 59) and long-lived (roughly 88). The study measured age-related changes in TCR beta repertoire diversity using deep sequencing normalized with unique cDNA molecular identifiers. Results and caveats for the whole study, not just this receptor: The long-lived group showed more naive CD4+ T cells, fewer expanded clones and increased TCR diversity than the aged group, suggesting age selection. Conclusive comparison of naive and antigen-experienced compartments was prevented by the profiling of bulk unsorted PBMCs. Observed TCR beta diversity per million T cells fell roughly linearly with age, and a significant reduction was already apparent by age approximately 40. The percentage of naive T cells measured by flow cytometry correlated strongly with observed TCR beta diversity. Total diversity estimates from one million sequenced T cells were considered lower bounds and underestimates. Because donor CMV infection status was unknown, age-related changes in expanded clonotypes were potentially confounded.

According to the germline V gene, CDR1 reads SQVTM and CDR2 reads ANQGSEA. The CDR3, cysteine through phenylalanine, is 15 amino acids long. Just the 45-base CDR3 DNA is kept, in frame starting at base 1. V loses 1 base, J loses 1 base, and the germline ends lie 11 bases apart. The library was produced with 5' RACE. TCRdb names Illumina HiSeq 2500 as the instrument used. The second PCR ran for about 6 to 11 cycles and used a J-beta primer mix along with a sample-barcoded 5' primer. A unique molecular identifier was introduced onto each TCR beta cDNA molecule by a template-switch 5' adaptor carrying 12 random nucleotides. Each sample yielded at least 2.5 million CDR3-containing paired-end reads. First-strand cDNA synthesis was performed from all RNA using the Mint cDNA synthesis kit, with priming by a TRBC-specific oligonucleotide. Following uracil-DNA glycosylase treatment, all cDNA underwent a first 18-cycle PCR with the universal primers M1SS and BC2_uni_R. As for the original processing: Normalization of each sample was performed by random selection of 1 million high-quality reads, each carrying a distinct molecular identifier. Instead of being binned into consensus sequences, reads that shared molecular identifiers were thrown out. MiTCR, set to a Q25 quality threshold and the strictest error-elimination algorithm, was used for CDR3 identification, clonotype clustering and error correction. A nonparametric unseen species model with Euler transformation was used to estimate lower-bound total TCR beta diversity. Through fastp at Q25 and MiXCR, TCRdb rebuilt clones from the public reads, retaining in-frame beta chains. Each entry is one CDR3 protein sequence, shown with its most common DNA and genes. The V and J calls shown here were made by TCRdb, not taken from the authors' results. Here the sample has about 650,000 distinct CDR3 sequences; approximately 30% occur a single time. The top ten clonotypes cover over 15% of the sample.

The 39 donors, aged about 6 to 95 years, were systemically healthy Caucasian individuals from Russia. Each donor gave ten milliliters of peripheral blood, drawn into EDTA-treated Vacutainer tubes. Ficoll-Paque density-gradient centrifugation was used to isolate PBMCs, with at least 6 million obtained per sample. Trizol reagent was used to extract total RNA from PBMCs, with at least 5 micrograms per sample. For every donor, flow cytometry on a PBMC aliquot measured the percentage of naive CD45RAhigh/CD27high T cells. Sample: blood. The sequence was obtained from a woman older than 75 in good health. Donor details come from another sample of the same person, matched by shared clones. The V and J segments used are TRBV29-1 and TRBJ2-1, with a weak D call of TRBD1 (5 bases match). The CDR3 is CSVEVTGSSYNEQFF. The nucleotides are TGCAGCGTTGAAGTAACAGGTTCTTCCTACAATGAGCAGTTCTTC.